This T cell receptor (beta chain) is drawn from a study of T cell responses to AZD1222 COVID-19 vaccine. This clone was found once. The repertoire was sequenced with immunoSEQ multiplex PCR; TCRdb's copy has only in-frame clones and lacks some. Among 150,000 to 200,000 clones listed, over 90% were seen once. Deletions cut 4 bases from V and 0 bases from J, with 12 bases between. The length of the CDR3 is 15 residues. The V gene's germline CDR1 is SGDLS and CDR2 YYNGEE. This sequence joins TRBV9 and TRBJ2-3; D is perhaps TRBD2 (6 bases). Specimen: peripheral blood, collected 28 days after the second AZD1222 dose. This receptor was taken from an adult who received the AZD1222 COVID-19 vaccine. As DNA, the CDR3 is TGTGCCAGCAGCCCAGGGACTGCTAGCACAGATACGCAGTATTTT. Protein sequence: CASSPGTASTDTQYF. Supplemented by reference TRBV9 and TRBJ2-3, the full variable domain reads DSGVTQTPKHLITATGQRVTLRCSPRSGDLSVYWYQQSLDQGLQFLIQYYNGEERAKGNILERFSAQQFPDLHSELNLSSLELGDSALYFCASSPGTASTDTQYFGPGTRLTVL.